Presented here are 17 T cell receptor beta chains from one specimen sequenced in a study of neoadjuvant nivolumab and ipilimumab in lung cancer. Sequencing was performed with immunoSEQ multiplex PCR; in TCRdb, only in-frame clones are kept and a portion is missing. The repertoire holds 15,000 to 20,000 clones, 79% seen once, with 7.5% to 9% in the top ten. The material was tumor tissue, obtained after neoadjuvant nivolumab, alone or with ipilimumab, at or shortly before surgery. The source of these receptors is an adult with non-small cell lung cancer.

The chain is built from TRBV18 and TRBJ2-3, with D hard to call. The CDR3 runs to 12 residues. CDR1 is KGHSH, CDR2 LQKENI, per germline. V was clipped by 4 bases and J by 3 bases, with 5 bases between them. The CDR3 DNA sequence: TGTGCCAGCTCACAATTGACAGATACGCAGTATTTT. It specifies CASSQLTDTQYF.

The CDR3 coding sequence is TGCGCCAGCAGCAACATCGACAGGCCCCATTCACCCCTCCACTTT. Residues: CASSNIDRPHSPLHF. This sequence joins TRBV5-1 and TRBJ1-6; D may be TRBD1 (6 bases). Germline V gene lookup returns CDR1 SGHRS and CDR2 YFSETQ. CDR3 length: 15 amino acids. The V end lost 4 bases, the J end lost 8 bases, and 16 bases lay between the germline ends.

The chain uses TRBV10-1 and TRBJ2-3; D remains unclear. CDR1 WNHNN and CDR2 SYGVQD come from the germline V gene (reference sequence). This CDR3 comprises 14 residues. V gave up 3 bases and J gave up 8 bases, with 15 bases separating them. The CDR3, as DNA: TGCGCCAGCAGTGACCTGTACGCCGCCGGTACGCAGTATTTT. This translates into CASSDLYAAGTQYF.

The chain couples TRBV11-2 to TRBJ1-6; the match to TRBD1 covers 7 bases. Germline V gene lookup returns CDR1 SGHAT and CDR2 FQNNGV. The V gene end was trimmed by 4 bases and the J gene end by 4 bases; junction bases not matched to a gene: 1. This CDR3 has 14 residues. Written as DNA, the CDR3 is TGTGCCAGCAGCTCAGGGGGATATAATTCACCCCTCCACTTT. It is translated as CASSSGGYNSPLHF.

This chain links TRBV7-9 with TRBJ1-2; maybe TRBD1 (6 bases). Trimming removed 1 base at V and 4 bases at J, with 10 bases between. Per germline, CDR1 SEHNR and CDR2 FQNEAQ (reference sequence). The length of the CDR3 is 14 residues. The CDR3 here is CASSLVGQFYGYTF. The CDR3 DNA reads TGTGCCAGCAGCTTAGTAGGACAGTTCTATGGCTACACCTTC.

The chain has TRBV21-1 and TRBJ1-5. TRBV21-1 is annotated as a pseudogene. The length of the CDR3 is 17 residues. In DNA, the CDR3 is TGTGCCAGCAGCAAACCGATTGGGCGTACTAGAAATCAGCCCCAGCATTTT. It is translated as CASSKPIGRTRNQPQHF.

This clone showed up just once. The V and J genes are TRBV7-2 and TRBJ2-7; D might be TRBD1 (6 bases). The V and J ends lost 2 bases and 1 base respectively, with 15 bases between them. Germline CDR1 and CDR2: SGHTA and FQGNSA. The CDR3 has 16 residues. CDR3 sequence: CASSLMSTGRSYEQYF. For the CDR3, the DNA is TGTGCCAGCAGCTTAATGAGTACAGGGAGATCCTACGAGCAGTACTTC.

The CDR3 region has the DNA TGTGCCAGCAGCCGTCAGCCTGACACTGAAGCTTTCTTT. It translates to CASSRQPDTEAFF. V and J are TRBV7-2 and TRBJ1-1; D unresolved. V lost 5 bases to trimming and J lost 3 bases, with 10 bases between them. CDR1 and CDR2 from the germline V gene are SGHTA and FQGNSA. This CDR3 is 13 amino acids long.

CDR3 sequence (DNA): TGTGCCAGCAGCCATCGACTAGAGTACGGTGAGCAGTTCTTC. It specifies CASSHRLEYGEQFF. The chain joins TRBV11-2 to TRBJ2-1; a weak D match, TRBD2 (6 bases). V was pared by 5 bases and J by 9 bases, with 17 bases between. The CDR3 contains 14 residues. The germline CDR1 and CDR2 sequences are SGHAT and FQNNGV.

The chain's CDR3 is CAQPRVRLSGANVLTF. CDR3 DNA: TGTGCCCAGCCCCGGGTCAGACTCTCTGGGGCCAACGTCCTGACTTTC. The chain recombines TRBV7-9 with TRBJ2-6; D is unclear. Trimming took 11 bases from V and 0 from J, leaving 17 bases between them. Germline V lookup: CDR1 SEHNR, CDR2 FQNEAQ (reference sequence). The CDR3 has 16 amino acids.

J is TRBJ2-3 and V is TRBV6-5, with D possibly matching TRBD2 (6 bases). Germline CDR1 reads MNHEY; CDR2 reads SVGAGI. V was trimmed by 6 bases and J by 0 bases, leaving 10 bases between them. This CDR3 is built from 14 residues. Written as DNA, the CDR3 is TGTGCCAGCAGAGTAGCGGAAAGCACAGATACGCAGTATTTT. Translation gives CASRVAESTDTQYF.

V gene TRBV13 combines with J gene TRBJ2-3; tentatively, D is TRBD1 (6 bases). Germline CDR1 PRHDT, CDR2 FYEKMQ (reference sequence). CDR3 length: 15 amino acids. Between the trimmed V and J ends, which lost 3 bases and 3 bases, there was a span of 13 bases. CDR3 sequence reads: CASSFEGTSTDTQYF. CDR3 nucleotides: TGTGCCAGCAGCTTTGAGGGGACATCGACAGATACGCAGTATTTT.

The chain recombines TRBV18 with TRBJ1-4, with D unclear. Germline loops: CDR1 KGHSH, CDR2 LQKENI. CDR3 length equals 13 residues. V dropped 2 bases and J dropped 7 bases, with 8 bases sitting between them. CDR3 in amino acids: CASSPTVGEKLFF. The CDR3 coding sequence is TGTGCCAGCTCACCAACGGTGGGTGAAAAACTGTTTTTT.

This clone has more than one count but fewer than ten. This rearrangement joins TRBV7-9 to TRBJ1-1, with a tentative D call TRBD1 (6 bases). V gave up 8 bases and J gave up 0 bases, with 10 bases separating them. This CDR3 is 13 amino acids long. Germline CDR1 reads SEHNR; CDR2 reads FQNEAQ (reference sequence). The CDR3 here is CASVGALNTEAFF. CDR3 bases: TGTGCCAGCGTGGGGGCCCTGAACACTGAAGCTTTCTTT.

This clone has a handful of counts. J is TRBJ2-7 and V is TRBV2; D is possibly TRBD2 (5 bases). CDR1 is SNHLY, CDR2 FYNNEI, per germline. The CDR3 has 12 amino acids. Trimming removed 5 bases at V and 3 bases at J, with 8 bases between. The CDR3 spells CASSWTLYEQYF. As DNA, the CDR3 is TGTGCCAGCAGTTGGACTCTCTACGAGCAGTACTTC.

V gene TRBV18 combines with J gene TRBJ1-1; a weak D match, TRBD1 (6 bases). The CDR3 is 13 residues long. V lost 5 bases, J lost 4 bases, and 11 bases lay in between. Germline V lookup: CDR1 KGHSH, CDR2 LQKENI. The CDR3 protein is CASSSTGTTEAFF. The CDR3 DNA sequence: TGTGCCAGCTCATCGACAGGCACCACTGAAGCTTTCTTT.

The V and J genes are TRBV6-1 and TRBJ1-2; a weak D match, TRBD1 (5 bases). The germline gives CDR1 MNHNS, CDR2 SASEGT. The V end lost 3 bases, the J end lost 6 bases, and 8 bases lay between the germline ends. The CDR3 covers 12 residues. The DNA for the CDR3 is TGTGCCAGCAGTGACAGGGCAAATGGCTACACCTTC. Amino acid sequence: CASSDRANGYTF.